This T cell receptor beta chain was observed in a study of cytomegalovirus exposure and HLA in healthy donors. Background on the study: Approximately 80 million unique TCRs, all from HLA-typed donors, were included in an early release of the data. Findings and caveats of the study: The classifier reportedly diagnosed cytomegalovirus status with high specificity and sensitivity. The study designated fewer than 200 TCR beta chains cytomegalovirus-associated. A later analysis found that most CMV-associated TCR beta chains appeared HLA-restricted.

Points on this clone: Its specificity is unknown.

Trimming took 7 bases from V and 6 from J, leaving 14 bases between them. CDR1 and CDR2 from the germline V gene are ENHRY and SYGVKD. This CDR3 contains 13 residues. Primers included in the PCR were 60 Vbeta and 13 Jbeta primers. The repertoire was sequenced with immunoSEQ multiplex PCR; TCRdb's copy has only in-frame clones and lacks some. Of 150,000 to 200,000 clones listed, 60% to 85% were seen once; the top ten hold 2.5% to 3.5%. This sequence joins TRBV10-3 and TRBJ2-3; TRBD2 might be the D (5 bases). Sequencing was performed on PBMCs. This receptor was obtained from a female donor in good health and CMV-seronegative. The CDR3 protein is CAITLQPGDTQYF. DNA for the CDR3: TGTGCCATCACCCTCCAGCCGGGGGATACGCAGTATTTT.